The source of this T cell receptor beta chain is a study of cytomegalovirus exposure and HLA in healthy donors. Amplification used 60 Vbeta primers and 13 Jbeta primers. TCRdb keeps only in-frame clones here, not all; method: immunoSEQ multiplex PCR. Among 150,000 to 200,000 clones, 75% to 85% were seen once, and the ten largest hold about 13%. Germline V gives CDR1 SGHRS, CDR2 YFSETQ. The CDR3 loop spans 15 amino acids. The V end was cut by 0 bases, the J end by 1 base, with 10 bases between. Study-wide points: Some TCR beta chains (about 170 of them) were listed as cytomegalovirus-associated.

This clone has a handful of counts. No antigen is known for it. What was sequenced was PBMCs. The clonotype comes from a woman aged 50 to 60 in good health and CMV-seropositive. The gene calls are TRBV5-1 and TRBJ2-5, with a weak D call TRBD1 (5 bases). CDR3 amino acids: CASSLGTSPQETQYF. The CDR3 DNA sequence: TGCGCCAGCAGCTTGGGGACATCTCCCCAAGAGACCCAGTACTTC.